This TCR beta chain was recovered during a study of blood T cell repertoires in COVID-19. Germline assignment: CDR1 SEHNR and CDR2 FQNEAQ (reference sequence). This CDR3 has 14 amino acids. The V end was cut by 0 bases, the J end by 6 bases, with 11 bases between. Libraries were prepared by immunoSEQ multiplex PCR; TCRdb keeps only in-frame clonotypes and omits some of them. This table has 250,000 to 350,000 clones, approximately 84% appearing once. The chain employs TRBV7-9 and TRBJ1-1; maybe TRBD1 (5 bases). Sample: peripheral blood. The clonotype originates from a human donor with COVID-19, enrolled during active disease. The donor label of this sample is uncertain. This chain's CDR3 is CASSLASGIPEAFF. The CDR3 DNA is TGTGCCAGCAGCTTAGCGTCAGGGATCCCTGAAGCTTTCTTT. The full variable domain, in which reference TRBV7-9 and TRBJ1-1 provide the parts outside the CDR3, is DTGVSQNPRHKITKRGQNVTFRCDPISEHNRLYWYRQTLGQGPEFLTYFQNEAQLEKSRLLSDRFSAERPKGSFSTLEIQRTEQGDSAMYLCASSLASGIPEAFFGQGTRLTVV.